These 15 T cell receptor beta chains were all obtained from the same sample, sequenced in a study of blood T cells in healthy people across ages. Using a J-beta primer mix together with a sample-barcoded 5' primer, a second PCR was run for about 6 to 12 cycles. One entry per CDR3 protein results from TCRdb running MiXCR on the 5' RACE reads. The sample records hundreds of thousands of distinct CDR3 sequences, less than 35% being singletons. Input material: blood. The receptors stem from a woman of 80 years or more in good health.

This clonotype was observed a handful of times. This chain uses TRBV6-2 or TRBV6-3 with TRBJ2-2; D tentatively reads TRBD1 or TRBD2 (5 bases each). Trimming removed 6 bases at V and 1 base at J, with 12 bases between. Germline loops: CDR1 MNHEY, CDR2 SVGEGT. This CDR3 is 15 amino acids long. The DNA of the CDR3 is TGTGCCAGCAGACTTGGGACGGTGAACACCGGGGAGCTGTTTTTT. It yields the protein CASRLGTVNTGELFF.

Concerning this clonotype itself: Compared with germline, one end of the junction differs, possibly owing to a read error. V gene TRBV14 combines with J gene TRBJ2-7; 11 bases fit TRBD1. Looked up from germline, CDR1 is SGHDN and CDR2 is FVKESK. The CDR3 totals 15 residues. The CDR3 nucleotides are TGTGTCAGCAGCCGGGGACAGGGGGACTCCTACGAGCAGTACTTC. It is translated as CVSSRGQGDSYEQYF.

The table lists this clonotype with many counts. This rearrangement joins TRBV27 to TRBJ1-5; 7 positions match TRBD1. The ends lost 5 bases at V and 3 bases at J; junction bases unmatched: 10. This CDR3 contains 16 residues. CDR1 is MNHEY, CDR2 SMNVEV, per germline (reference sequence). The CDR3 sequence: CASSPLDRASNQPQHF. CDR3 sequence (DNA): TGTGCCAGCAGTCCTTTAGACAGGGCCTCCAATCAGCCCCAGCATTTT.

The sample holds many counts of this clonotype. CDR3 nucleotides: TGCAGTGCTTCTGGACCCCCAGCGGAGACAGATTACAATGAGCAGTTCTTC. Amino acids: CSASGPPAETDYNEQFF. J is TRBJ2-1 and V is TRBV20-1; tentatively, D is TRBD1 or TRBD2 (5 bases each). The CDR3 runs 17 residues. Germline CDR1 reads DFQATT; CDR2 reads SNEGSKA (reference sequence). The germline V and J ends were trimmed by 5 bases and 4 bases, with 24 bases remaining between them.

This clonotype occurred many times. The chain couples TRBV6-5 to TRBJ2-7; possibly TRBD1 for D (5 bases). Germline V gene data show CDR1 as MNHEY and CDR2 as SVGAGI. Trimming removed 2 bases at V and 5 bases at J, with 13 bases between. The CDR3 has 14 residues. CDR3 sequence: CASSYRQGSDEQYF. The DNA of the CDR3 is TGTGCCAGCAGTTACCGGCAGGGTTCGGACGAGCAGTACTTC.

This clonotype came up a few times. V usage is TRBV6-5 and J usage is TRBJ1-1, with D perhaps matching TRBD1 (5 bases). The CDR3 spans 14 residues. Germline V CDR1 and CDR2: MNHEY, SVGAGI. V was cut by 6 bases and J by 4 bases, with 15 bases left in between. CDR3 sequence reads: CASSRPGDLTEAFF. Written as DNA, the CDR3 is TGTGCCAGCAGCCGACCGGGGGATCTCACTGAAGCTTTCTTT.

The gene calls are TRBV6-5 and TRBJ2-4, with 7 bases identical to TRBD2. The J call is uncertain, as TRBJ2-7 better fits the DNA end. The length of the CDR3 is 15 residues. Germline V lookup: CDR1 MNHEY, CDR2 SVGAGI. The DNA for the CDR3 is TGTGCCAGCAGTTACTCGGCTAGCGGAGAATACGAGCAGTACTTC. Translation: CASSYSASGEYEQYF.

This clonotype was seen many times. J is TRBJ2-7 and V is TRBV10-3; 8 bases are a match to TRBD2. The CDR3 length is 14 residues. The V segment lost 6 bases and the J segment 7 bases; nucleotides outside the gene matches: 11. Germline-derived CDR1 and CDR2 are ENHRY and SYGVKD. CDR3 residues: CAISSSGGDTEQYF. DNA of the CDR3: TGTGCCATCAGCTCTTCGGGGGGGGATACAGAGCAGTACTTC.

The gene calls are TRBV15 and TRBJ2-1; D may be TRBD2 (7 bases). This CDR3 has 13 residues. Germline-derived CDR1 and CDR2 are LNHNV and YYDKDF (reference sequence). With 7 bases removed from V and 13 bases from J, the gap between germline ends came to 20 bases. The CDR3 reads CATTLGGAETQFF. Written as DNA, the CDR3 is TGTGCCACCACACTAGGGGGGGCAGAGACCCAGTTCTTC.

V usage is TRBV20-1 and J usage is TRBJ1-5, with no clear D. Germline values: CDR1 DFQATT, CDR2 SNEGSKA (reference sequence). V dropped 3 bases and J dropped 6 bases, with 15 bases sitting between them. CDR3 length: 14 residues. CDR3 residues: CSASTGSSVQPQHF. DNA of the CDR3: TGCAGTGCTAGTACCGGTAGTTCGGTTCAGCCCCAGCATTTT.

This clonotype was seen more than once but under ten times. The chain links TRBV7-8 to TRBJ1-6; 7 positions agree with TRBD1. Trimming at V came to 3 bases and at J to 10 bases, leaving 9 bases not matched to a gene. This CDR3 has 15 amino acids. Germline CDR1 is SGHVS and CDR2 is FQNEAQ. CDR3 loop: CASSLGTAASSPLHF. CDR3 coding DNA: TGTGCCAGCAGCTTGGGGACAGCTGCCTCCTCACCCCTCCACTTT.

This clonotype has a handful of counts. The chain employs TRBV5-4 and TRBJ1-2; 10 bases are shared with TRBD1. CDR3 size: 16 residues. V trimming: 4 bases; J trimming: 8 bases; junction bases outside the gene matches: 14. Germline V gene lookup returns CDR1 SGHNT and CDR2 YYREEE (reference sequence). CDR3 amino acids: CASSPSPPGTGVGYTF. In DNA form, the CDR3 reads TGTGCCAGCAGCCCTTCTCCCCCCGGGACAGGGGTAGGCTACACCTTC.

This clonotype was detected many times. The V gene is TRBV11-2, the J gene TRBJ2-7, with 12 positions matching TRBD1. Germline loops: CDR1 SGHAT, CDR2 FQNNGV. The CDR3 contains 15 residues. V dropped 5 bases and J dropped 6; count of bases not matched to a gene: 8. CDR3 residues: CASSVAGTGGPEQYF. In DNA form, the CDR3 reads TGTGCCAGCAGCGTGGCCGGGACAGGGGGCCCCGAGCAGTACTTC.

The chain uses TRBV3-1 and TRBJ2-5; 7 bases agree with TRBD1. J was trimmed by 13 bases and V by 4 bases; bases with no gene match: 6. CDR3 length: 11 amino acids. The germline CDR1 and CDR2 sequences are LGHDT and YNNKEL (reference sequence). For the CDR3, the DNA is TGTGCCAGCAGCCGTCGACAGGGAGTGTACTTC. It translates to CASSRRQGVYF.

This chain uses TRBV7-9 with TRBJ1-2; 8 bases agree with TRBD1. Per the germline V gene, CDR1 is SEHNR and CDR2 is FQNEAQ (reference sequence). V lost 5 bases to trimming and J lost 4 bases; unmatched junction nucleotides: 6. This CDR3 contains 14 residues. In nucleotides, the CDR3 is TGTGCCAGCAGCCAGGGACAGGCCTTCTATGGCTACACCTTC. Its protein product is CASSQGQAFYGYTF.